The 8 T cell receptor beta chains given below trace back to one sample, sequenced in a study of radiotherapy plus CTLA-4 blockade in lung cancer. The assay was immunoSEQ multiplex PCR, and TCRdb's table has in-frame clones only and misses some. The sample includes 80,000 to 100,000 clones, about four fifths of them seen just once. The sequencing here drew on peripheral blood, taken from a patient treated with radiotherapy plus ipilimumab. These receptors were obtained from a human donor with non-small cell lung cancer who had a partial response to radiotherapy plus ipilimumab. Some clones in this sample may be carry-over from other donors' samples.

The V call is TRBV5-5, the J call TRBJ2-2, with 9 bases that match TRBD1. The ends lost 2 bases at V and 5 bases at J; junction bases unmatched: 4. This CDR3 comprises 15 residues. From germline, CDR1 is SGHKS and CDR2 YYEKEE (reference sequence). The CDR3 loop is CASSFGTGSTGELFF. In DNA, the CDR3 is TGTGCCAGCAGCTTCGGGACAGGGAGTACCGGGGAGCTGTTTTTT.

This clone was observed once. This rearrangement joins TRBV12-2 to TRBJ2-7; TRBD2 is the table's D call and was not checked against the DNA. TRBV12-2 corresponds to a pseudogene. The CDR3 has 16 amino acids. In DNA form, the CDR3 reads TGTGCAAGTCGCCCAGGCAGCGGGAGGTCGCCCTACGAGCAGTACTTC. Its protein product is CASRPGSGRSPYEQYF.

The V call is TRBV6-1, the J call TRBJ1-2, with 8 positions matching TRBD1. The germline CDR1 and CDR2 sequences are MNHNS and SASEGT. The CDR3 has 14 residues. J was trimmed by 4 bases and V by 7 bases; bases with no gene match: 8. CDR3 in amino acids: CASTLDRDFYGYTF. The CDR3 nucleotides read TGTGCCAGCACCCTGGACAGGGACTTCTATGGCTACACCTTC.

On this clone itself: Compared with germline, one end of the junction differs, possibly owing to a read error. V usage is TRBV19 and J usage is TRBJ1-2; D not certain. Germline V gene lookup returns CDR1 LNHDA and CDR2 SQIVND (reference sequence). The CDR3 contains 10 residues. CDR3 sequence (DNA): TGTGCCAGTAGTGACGGACTGACACGCTTC. This translates into CASSDGLTRF.

V gene TRBV15 combines with J gene TRBJ1-2; unclear D gene. CDR3 length: 14 amino acids. In germline, CDR1 is LNHNV, CDR2 YYDKDF (reference sequence). Trimming pared 0 bases from V and 9 bases from J, leaving 14 bases between. CDR3 nucleotides: TGTGCCACCAGCAGAGATGAGGGCAGTAAACGCTACACCTTC. Its translation: CATSRDEGSKRYTF.

This rearrangement joins TRBV5-1 to TRBJ1-6; 9 nucleotides line up with TRBD1. The germline gives CDR1 SGHRS, CDR2 YFSETQ. The CDR3 extends over 16 amino acids. J was trimmed by 10 bases and V by 0 bases; bases with no gene match: 8. The CDR3 DNA sequence: TGCGCCAGCAGCTTGGTTGGGACAGGGAGTCGGTCACCCCTCCACTTT. The encoded protein is CASSLVGTGSRSPLHF.

The rearrangement joins TRBV10-3 to TRBJ1-2; TRBD1 aligns across 9 bases. The trim removed 7 bases at V and 0 bases at J, leaving 9 bases unmatched. Germline V gene sequence: CDR1 ENHRY, CDR2 SYGVKD. The CDR3 covers 16 residues. The CDR3 DNA is TGTGCCATCAACTCTCCGGGACAGGGCCCTAACTATGGCTACACCTTC. This codes for CAINSPGQGPNYGYTF.

The V call is TRBV4-2, the J call TRBJ2-3; tentative D call: TRBD2 (6 bases). Germline lookup yields CDR1 LGHNA and CDR2 YNFKEQ. Between the trimmed V and J ends, which lost 3 bases and 6 bases, there was a span of 16 bases. There are 15 residues in the CDR3. The CDR3 reads CASSQEGQTLDTQYF. In DNA, the CDR3 is TGTGCCAGCAGCCAGGAGGGGCAAACCTTGGATACGCAGTATTTT.